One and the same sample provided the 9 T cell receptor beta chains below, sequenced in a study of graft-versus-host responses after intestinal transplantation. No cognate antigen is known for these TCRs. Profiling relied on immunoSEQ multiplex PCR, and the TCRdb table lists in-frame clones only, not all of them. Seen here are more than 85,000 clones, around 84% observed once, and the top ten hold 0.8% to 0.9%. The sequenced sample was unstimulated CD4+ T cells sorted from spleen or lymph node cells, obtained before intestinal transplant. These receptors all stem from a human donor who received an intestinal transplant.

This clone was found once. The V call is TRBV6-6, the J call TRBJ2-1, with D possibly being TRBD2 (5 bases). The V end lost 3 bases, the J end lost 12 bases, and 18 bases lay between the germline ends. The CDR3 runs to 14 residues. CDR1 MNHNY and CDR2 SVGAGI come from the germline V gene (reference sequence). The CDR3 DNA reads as TGTGCCAGCAGTTATGGACTGGGCCCCCTGGGGCAGTTCTTC. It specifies CASSYGLGPLGQFF.

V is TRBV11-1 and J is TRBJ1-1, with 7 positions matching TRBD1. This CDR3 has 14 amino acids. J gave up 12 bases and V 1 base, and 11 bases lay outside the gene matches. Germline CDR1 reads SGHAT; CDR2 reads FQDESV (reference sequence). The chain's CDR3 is CASSLGRKGAGTFF. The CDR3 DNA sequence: TGTGCCAGCAGCTTAGGACGGAAGGGGGCCGGAACTTTCTTT.

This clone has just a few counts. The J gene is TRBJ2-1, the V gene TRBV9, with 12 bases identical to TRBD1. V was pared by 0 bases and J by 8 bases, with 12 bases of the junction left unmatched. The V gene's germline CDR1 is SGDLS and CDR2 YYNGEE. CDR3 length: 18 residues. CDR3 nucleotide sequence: TGTGCCAGCAGCGTAGGGTCGGGAGGGGACAGGGGGCCTGATGAGCAGTTCTTC. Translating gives CASSVGSGGDRGPDEQFF.

The CDR3 DNA is TGTGCCAGCAGCTTAAGGGGAGGACTAGGAAACACCATATATTTT. This translates into CASSLRGGLGNTIYF. The gene calls are TRBV11-2 and TRBJ1-3; possibly TRBD1 for D (5 bases). CDR1 and CDR2 from the germline V gene are SGHAT and FQNNGV. The CDR3 is 15 residues long. V shed 2 bases and J shed 4 bases, with 12 bases lying between them.

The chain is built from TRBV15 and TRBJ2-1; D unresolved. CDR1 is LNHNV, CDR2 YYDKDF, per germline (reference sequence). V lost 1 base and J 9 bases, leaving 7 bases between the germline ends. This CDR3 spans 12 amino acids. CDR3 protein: CATSRVGIEQFF. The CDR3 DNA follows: TGTGCCACCAGCAGAGTGGGCATTGAGCAGTTCTTC.

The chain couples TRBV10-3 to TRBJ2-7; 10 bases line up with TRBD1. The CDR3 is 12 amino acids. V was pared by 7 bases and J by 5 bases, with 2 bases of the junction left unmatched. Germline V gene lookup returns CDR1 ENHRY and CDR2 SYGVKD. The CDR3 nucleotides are TGTGCCATCAAGGGGACAGGGGACGAGCAGTACTTC. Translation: CAIKGTGDEQYF.

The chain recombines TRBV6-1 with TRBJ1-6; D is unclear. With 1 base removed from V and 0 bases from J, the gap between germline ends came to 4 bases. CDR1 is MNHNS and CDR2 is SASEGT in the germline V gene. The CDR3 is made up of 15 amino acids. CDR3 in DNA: TGTGCCAGCAGTGAAGGTAGCTCCTATAATTCACCCCTCCACTTT. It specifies CASSEGSSYNSPLHF.

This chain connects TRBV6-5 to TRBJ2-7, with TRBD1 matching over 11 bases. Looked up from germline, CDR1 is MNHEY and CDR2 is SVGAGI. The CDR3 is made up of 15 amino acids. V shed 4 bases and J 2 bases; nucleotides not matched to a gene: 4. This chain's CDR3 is CASSSPGQGAYEQYF. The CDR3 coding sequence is TGTGCCAGCAGTTCGCCGGGACAGGGGGCCTACGAGCAGTACTTC.

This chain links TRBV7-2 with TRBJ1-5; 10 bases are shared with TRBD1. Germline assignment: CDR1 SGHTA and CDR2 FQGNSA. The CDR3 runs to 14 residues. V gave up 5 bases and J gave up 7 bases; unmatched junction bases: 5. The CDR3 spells CASSPWTGGQPQHF. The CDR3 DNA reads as TGTGCCAGCAGCCCCTGGACAGGGGGGCAGCCCCAGCATTTT.